A single sample gave rise to the 15 T cell receptor beta chains below, sequenced in a study of blood T cell repertoires in COVID-19. The repertoire was sequenced with immunoSEQ multiplex PCR; TCRdb's copy has only in-frame clones and lacks some. The data contain roughly 150,000 clones, 79% of them singletons. The sample comprised PBMCs or T cells enriched from blood (not recorded which). The receptors come from a woman in her 70s in a cohort exposed to, infected with or recovered from COVID-19 (not recorded which).

The gene calls are TRBV18 and TRBJ2-7; D is unresolved. The length of the CDR3 is 13 residues. The germline V gene has CDR1 KGHSH and CDR2 LQKENI. Deletions cut 6 bases from V and 5 bases from J, with 14 bases between. The CDR3 region is CASSLTLLDEQYF. For the CDR3, the DNA is TGTGCCAGCTCGCTTACATTATTGGACGAGCAGTACTTC.

The rearrangement uses TRBV10-3 and TRBJ2-7, with TRBD2 matching 11 bases. Germline V gene sequence: CDR1 ENHRY, CDR2 SYGVKD. The CDR3 length is 15 residues. The J segment lost 6 bases and the V segment lost 6 bases, leaving 10 bases of the junction unmatched. The CDR3 reads CAISETSGARVEQYF. The CDR3, as DNA: TGTGCCATCAGCGAGACTAGCGGGGCCCGGGTCGAGCAGTACTTC.

A word on this clone: This sequence may be a read error, since a much larger clone differs from it by one base. V and J are TRBV7-8 and TRBJ1-2; 9 positions agree with TRBD1. The germline gives CDR1 SGHVS, CDR2 FQNEAQ. The CDR3 runs 13 residues. V lost 6 bases and J lost 5; bases outside the gene matches: 4. CDR3 residues: CASSSGQGYGYTF. The CDR3 DNA is TGTGCCAGCAGTTCGGGACAGGGTTATGGCTACACCTTC. Full variable domain (rest looked up from reference TRBV7-8 and TRBJ1-2): GAGVSQSPRYKVAKRGQDVALRCDPISGHVSLFWYQQALGQGPEFLTYFQNEAQLDKSGLPSDRFFAERPEGSVSTLKIQRTQQEDSAVYLCASSSGQGYGYTFGSGTRLTVV.

The J gene is TRBJ1-1, the V gene TRBV18; no definite D call. Germline values: CDR1 KGHSH, CDR2 LQKENI. V gave up 6 bases and J gave up 3 bases, with 5 bases separating them. This CDR3 has 11 residues. CDR3 residues: CASSYDTEAFF. DNA for the CDR3: TGTGCCAGCTCCTACGACACTGAAGCTTTCTTT. Filled out from reference TRBV18 and TRBJ1-1, the complete variable domain reads NAGVMQNPRHLVRRRGQEARLRCSPMKGHSHVYWYRQLPEEGLKFMVYLQKENIIDESGMPKERFSAEFPKEGPSILRIQQVVRGDSAAYFCASSYDTEAFFGQGTRLTVV.

This sequence joins TRBV5-5 and TRBJ2-2, with a possible D match to TRBD1 (6 bases). Germline assignment: CDR1 SGHKS and CDR2 YYEKEE (reference sequence). This CDR3 has 17 amino acids. The V gene lost 4 bases and the J gene lost 2 bases, with 18 bases spanning the gap. The CDR3 spells CASSLDPGTLNTGELFF. In DNA form, the CDR3 reads TGTGCCAGCAGCCTGGATCCCGGGACACTCAACACCGGGGAGCTGTTTTTT.

V gene TRBV3-1 (or the pseudogene TRBV3-2) combines with J gene TRBJ2-2, with 7 bases lining up with TRBD2. Unmatched junction bases numbered 3, after V lost 2 bases and J lost 0 bases. Germline V gives CDR1 LGHDT, CDR2 YNNKEL (reference sequence). The CDR3 loop spans 16 amino acids. The CDR3 here is CASSQRLAANTGELFF. The CDR3, as DNA: TGTGCCAGCAGCCAAAGACTAGCCGCGAACACCGGGGAGCTGTTTTTT.

The V call is TRBV11-3, the J call TRBJ2-7, with D maybe TRBD1 (5 bases). From germline, CDR1 is SGHNT and CDR2 YENEEA. The CDR3 extends over 11 amino acids. The V end was cut by 2 bases, the J end by 7 bases, with 6 bases between. The CDR3 DNA follows: TGTGCCAGCAGCTTAAGACAGGAGCAGTACTTC. It codes for CASSLRQEQYF. Using reference TRBV11-3 and TRBJ2-7 for the parts outside the CDR3, the full variable domain is EAGVVQSPRYKIIEKKQPVAFWCNPISGHNTLYWYLQNLGQGPELLIRYENEEAVDDSQLPKDRFSAERLKGVDSTLKIQPAELGDSAVYLCASSLRQEQYFGPGTRLTVT.

The chain recombines TRBV7-9 with TRBJ2-7; unclear D gene. The germline gives CDR1 SEHNR, CDR2 FQNEAQ (reference sequence). Trimming left V 1 base short and J 5 bases short, with 6 bases between. This CDR3 is 12 amino acids long. The CDR3 nucleotides are TGTGCCAGCAGCTTAGTTGGCAACGAGCAGTACTTC. Its protein product is CASSLVGNEQYF.

This chain connects TRBV6-5 to TRBJ2-1, with 12 bases identical to TRBD2. In germline, CDR1 is MNHEY, CDR2 SVGAGI. Trimming cost V 2 bases and J 13 bases; bases outside gene matches: 6. The CDR3 has 14 amino acids. This CDR3 reads CASSYGGTSGSQFF. The CDR3 region has the DNA TGTGCCAGCAGTTACGGAGGGACTAGCGGGTCCCAGTTCTTC.

The J gene is TRBJ1-6, the V gene TRBV7-2; no clear D gene. This CDR3 contains 14 residues. Looked up from germline, CDR1 is SGHTA and CDR2 is FQGNSA. Trimming removed 5 bases at V and 5 bases at J, with 10 bases between. This CDR3 is CASSPEFDNSPLHF. The CDR3 nucleotides are TGTGCCAGCAGCCCTGAGTTCGATAATTCACCCCTCCACTTT.

The chain carries TRBV13 and TRBJ2-6; D remains ambiguous. Germline values: CDR1 PRHDT, CDR2 FYEKMQ (reference sequence). This CDR3 contains 17 residues. V was shortened by 4 bases and J by 0 bases, with 13 bases between the two germline ends. This CDR3 reads CASSWPNSPSGANVLTF. The CDR3 DNA follows: TGTGCCAGCAGCTGGCCGAATTCCCCCTCTGGGGCCAACGTCCTGACTTTC.

This chain links TRBV7-3 with TRBJ1-1; no clear D. Looked up from germline, CDR1 is SGHTA and CDR2 is FQGTGA. V was shortened by 4 bases and J by 1 base, with 10 bases between the two germline ends. CDR3 size: 14 residues. For the CDR3, the DNA is TGTGCCAGCAGCTCCGGGAGGACGAACACTGAAGCTTTCTTT. Residues: CASSSGRTNTEAFF.

The chain has TRBV28 and TRBJ1-4, with D maybe TRBD1 (5 bases). The CDR3 covers 15 residues. Germline CDR1 MDHEN, CDR2 SYDVKM. Trimming left V 5 bases short and J 4 bases short, with 14 bases between. CDR3 protein: CASSEAGTGNEKLFF. In DNA, the CDR3 is TGTGCCAGCAGTGAAGCCGGGACTGGTAATGAAAAACTGTTTTTT.

The chain carries TRBV18 and TRBJ2-5, with TRBD2 matching over 8 bases. Trimming took 0 bases from V and 3 from J; bases not matched to a gene: 15. This CDR3 comprises 19 residues. CDR1 and CDR2 (germline): KGHSH, LQKENI. CDR3 region: CASSPPNLRVTSAEETQYF. The CDR3 DNA is TGTGCCAGCTCACCACCGAATCTCCGTGTGACTAGCGCTGAAGAGACCCAGTACTTC.

The chain uses TRBV28 and TRBJ1-2; no clear D. Germline V gene data show CDR1 as MDHEN and CDR2 as SYDVKM. Trimming shortened V by 5 bases and J by 3 bases, and 13 bases separated the two germline ends. The CDR3 loop spans 14 amino acids. The CDR3 sequence is CASSRGDGYYGYTF. The CDR3 region has the DNA TGTGCCAGCAGTCGCGGGGATGGATACTATGGCTACACCTTC.